This TCR beta chain derives from a study of cytomegalovirus exposure and HLA in healthy donors. The PCR had 60 Vbeta and 13 Jbeta primers. Measured with immunoSEQ multiplex PCR; TCRdb has only the in-frame clones, and not every one. The sample shows approximately 150,000 clones, just under 85% of them seen only once. This sequence originates from a woman aged 40-49 years in good health and CMV-seronegative. The sample taken for sequencing was PBMCs.

This CDR3 reads CASSFGNLAEAFF. The CDR3 DNA follows: TGTGCCAGCAGTTTCGGGAACCTTGCTGAAGCTTTCTTT. J is TRBJ1-1 and V is TRBV27; D is undetermined. The CDR3 loop spans 13 amino acids. Germline assignment: CDR1 MNHEY and CDR2 SMNVEV (reference sequence). Trimming shortened V by 3 bases and J by 6 bases, and 11 bases separated the two germline ends.